Listed below are T cell receptor beta chains from one sample, sequenced in a study of metastatic and nonmetastatic thyroid tumors. TCRdb re-clonotyped the PCR reads via MiXCR. The top ten clones hold approximately 13% of a sample with around 15,000 clones, roughly 24% of them seen once. The sample was tumor tissue. The origin of the receptors is a male donor with papillary thyroid cancer or a benign thyroid nodule (not recorded which). Some clones in this sample may be carry-over from other donors' samples. Both conserved end residues are part of each CDR3. The order of the fields is V gene, CDR3 length, clone size, D gene, J gene, CDR3 DNA, CDR3 protein. A D gene is named only where the DNA matches it firmly. The size field is filled for only some rows; it gives once, few, many or a size class.

TRBV11-2	16	NA	TRBD1	TRBJ2-7	TGTGCCAGCAGCTTATTGGACAGGGGGATCTCCTACGAGCAGTACTTC	CASSLLDRGISYEQYF
TRBV20-1	12	NA	NA	TRBJ1-2	TGCAGTGCTAAGGTCCGGATCTATGGCTACACCTTC	CSAKVRIYGYTF
TRBV12-3/TRBV12-4	15	few	NA	TRBJ2-3	TGTGCCAGCAGTCACTCCCAGGTTAGCACAGATACGCAGTATTTT	CASSHSQVSTDTQYF
TRBV5-1	14	NA	NA	TRBJ1-6	TGCGCCAGCAGCCAAAGGACGGGGAATTCACCCCTCCACTTT	CASSQRTGNSPLHF
TRBV9	13	many	NA	TRBJ1-3	TGTGCCAGCAGCGTGGCGGATGGAAACACCATATATTTT	CASSVADGNTIYF
TRBV27	14	NA	NA	TRBJ2-7	TGTGCCAGCAGTTTATTCATTCTATCAGACGAGCAGTACTTC	CASSLFILSDEQYF
TRBV11-3	13	NA	NA	TRBJ1-1	TGTGCCAGCAGCTTAACCCCCCAGGGTGGAGCTTTCTTT	CASSLTPQGGAFF
TRBV20-1	15	NA	TRBD2	TRBJ2-2	TGCAGCGCTCGGACTAGCTGGAGGGCAACCGGGGAGCTGTTTTTT	CSARTSWRATGELFF
TRBV12-3/TRBV12-4	13	many	NA	TRBJ2-1	TGTGCCAGCAGTTTACTAGCAGACAATGAGCAGTTCTTC	CASSLLADNEQFF
TRBV19	14	NA	NA	TRBJ1-2	TGTGCCAGTAGTATTCCCGGGACTGTGTATGGCTACACCTTC	CASSIPGTVYGYTF
TRBV11-2	15	few	TRBD2	TRBJ2-3	TGTGCCAGCAGCTATGGGGCGGGAGGTACAGATACGCAGTATTTT	CASSYGAGGTDTQYF
TRBV20-1	14	NA	NA	TRBJ2-1	TGCAGTGCGCCCCGGAGGGAGATCTTCGATGAGCAGTTCTTC	CSAPRREIFDEQFF
TRBV19	15	few	TRBD2	TRBJ2-3	TGTGCCAGTAGTATTCGGACTAGTCGGGCAGATACGCAGTATTTT	CASSIRTSRADTQYF
TRBV12-3/TRBV12-4	12	few	NA	TRBJ2-7	TGTGCCACCATACATGGCTCCTACGAGCAGTACTTC	CATIHGSYEQYF
TRBV28	14	few	NA	TRBJ1-2	TGTGCCAGCAGTTTGGCAGGGCCCTTCTATGTCTACACCTTC	CASSLAGPFYVYTF
TRBV6-1	14	medium-sized	TRBD1	TRBJ2-7	TGTGCCAGCAGTCTCCGGGACAGAGCTTACGAGCAGTACTTC	CASSLRDRAYEQYF
TRBV15	14	many	NA	TRBJ2-7	TGTGCCACCGCTCGGACAGCTCGTACGGACGAGCAGTACTTC	CATARTARTDEQYF
TRBV7-9	15	NA	TRBD2	TRBJ2-7	TGTGCCAGCAGCCCGCCGGGACTAGCGGACTCTAAGCAGTACTTC	CASSPPGLADSKQYF